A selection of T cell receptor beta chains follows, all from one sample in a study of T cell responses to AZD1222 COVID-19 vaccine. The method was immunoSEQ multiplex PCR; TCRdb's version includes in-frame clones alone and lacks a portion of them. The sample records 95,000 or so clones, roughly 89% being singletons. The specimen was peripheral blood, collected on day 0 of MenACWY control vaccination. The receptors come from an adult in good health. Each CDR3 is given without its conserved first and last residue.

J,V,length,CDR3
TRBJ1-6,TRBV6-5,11,ASRIGTGSPLH
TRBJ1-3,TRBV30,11,AWTQGSGNTIY
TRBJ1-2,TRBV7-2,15,ASSLGYGQGDLGSLA
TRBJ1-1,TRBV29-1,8,SVSHTEAF
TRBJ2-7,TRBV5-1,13,ASSLGQGFSYEQY
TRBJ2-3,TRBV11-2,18,ASSLDRAQGVLERTDTQY
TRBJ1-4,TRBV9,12,ASSVGGFNEKLF
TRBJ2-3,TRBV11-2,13,ASSLGTATTDTQY
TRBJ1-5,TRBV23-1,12,ASSQWDRDQPQH
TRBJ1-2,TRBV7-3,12,ASSPGSIPYGYT
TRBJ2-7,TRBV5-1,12,ASSQIQLQGFKY
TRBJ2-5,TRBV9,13,ASSSTGVPRETQY
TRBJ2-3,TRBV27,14,ASSLSVTWDTDTQY
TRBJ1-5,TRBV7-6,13,ASSLFEGSNQPQH
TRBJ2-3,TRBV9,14,ASSVDHPSSTDTQY
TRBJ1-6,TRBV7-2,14,ASSLRGQTMGSPLH
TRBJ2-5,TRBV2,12,ASSARLAGETQY
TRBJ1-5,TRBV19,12,ASSIPGGHQPQH
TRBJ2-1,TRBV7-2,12,ASSLPSSYNEQF
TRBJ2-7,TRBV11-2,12,ASSLVRASYEQY
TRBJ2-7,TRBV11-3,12,ASSLSGGSYEQY
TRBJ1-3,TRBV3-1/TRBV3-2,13,ASSHQGYSGNTIY
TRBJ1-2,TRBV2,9,ASRQGEGYT
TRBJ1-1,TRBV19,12,ASGDSSMNTEAF
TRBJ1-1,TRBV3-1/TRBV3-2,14,ASSRGPNRGDTEAF
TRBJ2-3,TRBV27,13,ASSLIGGYTDTQY
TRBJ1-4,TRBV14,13,ASSPRAGAREKLF
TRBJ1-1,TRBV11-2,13,ASSSLTGYGAEAF
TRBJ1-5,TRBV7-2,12,ASSLQNSNQPQH
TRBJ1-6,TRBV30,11,AGGTGSNSPLH
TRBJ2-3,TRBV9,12,ASSASGRTDTQY
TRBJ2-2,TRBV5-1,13,ASSSAGGRTGELF
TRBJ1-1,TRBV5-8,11,ASSSRIGTEAF
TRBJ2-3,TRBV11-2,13,ASSLAGAMADTQY
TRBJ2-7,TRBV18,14,ASSPQGQGFTYEQY
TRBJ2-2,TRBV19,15,ASSIGSTRINTGELF
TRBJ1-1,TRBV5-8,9,AEERGTEAF
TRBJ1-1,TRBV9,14,ASSVGYRGPDTEAF
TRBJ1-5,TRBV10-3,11,AITMAQNQPQH
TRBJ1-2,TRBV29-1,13,SVEGTGGADYGYT
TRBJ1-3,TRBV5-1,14,ASSASPFGSGNTIY
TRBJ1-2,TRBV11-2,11,ASSFGQGSGYT
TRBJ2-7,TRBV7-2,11,ASSWGLVYEQY
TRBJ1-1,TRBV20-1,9,SITGDTEAF
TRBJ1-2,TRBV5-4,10,ASSLDSYGYT
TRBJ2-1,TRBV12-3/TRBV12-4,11,ASSSGTYNEQF
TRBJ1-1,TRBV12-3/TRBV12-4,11,ASSFGSRTEAF
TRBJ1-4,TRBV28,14,ASSLRTGVLNEKLF
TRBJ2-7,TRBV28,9,ASSLNYEQY
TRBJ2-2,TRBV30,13,AWGPGIGPTGELF
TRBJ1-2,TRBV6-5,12,ASSYSGARVQDT